The next 7 T cell receptor beta chains were all read from a single sample in a study of blood T cells in healthy people across ages. Sample-barcoded 5' priming and a J-beta primer mix drove a second PCR of roughly 6 to 12 cycles. MiXCR, run by TCRdb on the 5' RACE reads, gives a single entry per CDR3 protein. The data show 1.5 million to 2 million distinct CDR3 sequences, with about 50% seen just once and 2.1% held by the top ten. Sequencing was carried out using blood. Receptors originate from a woman in her thirties or forties in good health.

The chain is built from TRBV6-5 and TRBJ2-3; 7 positions match TRBD2. The CDR3 is 15 amino acids. Germline V gene data show CDR1 as MNHEY and CDR2 as SVGAGI. J gave up 6 bases and V 0 bases, and 6 bases lay outside the gene matches. In DNA, the CDR3 is TGTGCCAGCAGTTACTCGAATGCGGGGGTGGATACGCAGTATTTT. Translated: CASSYSNAGVDTQYF.

The J gene is TRBJ1-1, the V gene TRBV6-5; D is possibly TRBD1 (6 bases). Germline loops: CDR1 MNHEY, CDR2 SVGAGI. The CDR3 runs to 15 residues. Trimming cost V 5 bases and J 5 bases, with 18 bases left between them. The CDR3 nucleotides are TGTGCCAGCAGTCTGATGCAGGGGTTGGGGACTGAAGCTTTCTTT. Residues: CASSLMQGLGTEAFF.

This clonotype was observed a handful of times. CDR3 in DNA: TGCGCCAGCAGCCAAGATCCCACGGACACTGAAGCTTTCTTT. Its translation is CASSQDPTDTEAFF. V gene TRBV4-3 combines with J gene TRBJ1-1; unclear D gene. The CDR3 is 14 amino acids. Per germline, CDR1 LGHNA and CDR2 YSLEER. Trimming removed 0 bases from V and 3 bases from J, with 8 bases in between.

In this sample, this clonotype turned up once. DNA for the CDR3: TGTGCCAGCTCGAATTCAAGACAGGGGAGGACCCGGTACTTC. It translates to CASSNSRQGRTRYF. V usage is TRBV11-2 and J usage is TRBJ2-7; TRBD1 aligns across 8 bases. The CDR3 length is 14 residues. CDR1 and CDR2 from the germline V gene are SGHAT and FQNNGV. V was pared by 8 bases and J by 12 bases, with 18 bases of the junction left unmatched.

The J gene is TRBJ1-2, the V gene TRBV5-1; 7 bases are shared with TRBD1. Germline CDR1 is SGHRS and CDR2 is YFSETQ. Trimming at V came to 0 bases and at J to 6 bases, leaving 5 bases not matched to a gene. CDR3 length: 14 amino acids. CDR3 amino acids: CASSLAGQVNGYTF. DNA for the CDR3: TGCGCCAGCAGCTTGGCCGGACAGGTTAATGGCTACACCTTC.

Many counts were recorded for this clonotype. The CDR3: CASSFGGDQPQHF. CDR3 nucleotide sequence: TGTGCCAGCAGCTTTGGGGGGGATCAGCCCCAGCATTTT. This sequence joins TRBV7-9 and TRBJ1-5, with TRBD1 as a possible D gene (5 bases). V lost 3 bases to trimming and J lost 5 bases, with 8 bases between them. The CDR3 length is 13 residues. Germline loops: CDR1 SEHNR, CDR2 FQNEAQ (reference sequence).

This clonotype was seen only a few times. The V gene is TRBV4-3, the J gene TRBJ2-5; perhaps TRBD2 as D (6 bases). Trimming pared 0 bases from V and 2 bases from J, leaving 13 bases between. The germline V gene has CDR1 LGHNA and CDR2 YSLEER. The CDR3 has 16 amino acids. CDR3 in amino acids: CASSQDHGRGQETQYF. The CDR3 nucleotides are TGCGCCAGCAGCCAAGATCATGGGCGGGGACAAGAGACCCAGTACTTC.